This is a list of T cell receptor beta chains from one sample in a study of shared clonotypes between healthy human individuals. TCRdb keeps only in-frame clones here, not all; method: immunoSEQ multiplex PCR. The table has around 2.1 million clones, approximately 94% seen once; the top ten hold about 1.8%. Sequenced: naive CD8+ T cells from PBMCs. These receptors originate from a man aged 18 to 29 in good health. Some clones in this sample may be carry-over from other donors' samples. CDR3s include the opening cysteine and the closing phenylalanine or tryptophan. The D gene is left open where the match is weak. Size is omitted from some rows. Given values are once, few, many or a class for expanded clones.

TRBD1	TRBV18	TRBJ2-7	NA	TGTGCCAGCTCACCCATAGGACAGGGAGCCTACGAGCAGTACTTC	CASSPIGQGAYEQYF
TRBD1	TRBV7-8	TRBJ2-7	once	TGTGCCAGCAGCTGGACAGGGGGCGCGGACGAGCAGTACTTC	CASSWTGGADEQYF
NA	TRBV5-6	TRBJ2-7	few	TGTGCCAGCAGCTGGGACGGAACCTACGAGCAGTACTTC	CASSWDGTYEQYF
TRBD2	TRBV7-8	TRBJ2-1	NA	TGTGCCAGCAGCTTAGCCCGGCTAGCGGGAGGGCCAGCTTTCAATGAGCAGTTCTTC	CASSLARLAGGPAFNEQFF
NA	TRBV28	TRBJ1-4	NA	TGTGCCAGCACCTCGACCTGGGAGGAAAAACTGTTTTTT	CASTSTWEEKLFF
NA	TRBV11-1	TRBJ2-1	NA	TGTGCCAGCAGCGACGGGATCTACAATGAGCAGTTCTTC	CASSDGIYNEQFF
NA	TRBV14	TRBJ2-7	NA	TGTGCCAGCAGCCTCGGCTGGGGAGGGGGATACGAGCAGTACTTC	CASSLGWGGGYEQYF
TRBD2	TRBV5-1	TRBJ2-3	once	TGCGCCAGCACTAGCGGGACTCAGGGAGATACGCAGTATTTT	CASTSGTQGDTQYF
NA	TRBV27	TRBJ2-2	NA	TGTGCCAGCAGTTCCCCCGGAGCAGGGTCTGGGAAGCTGTTTTTT	CASSSPGAGSGKLFF
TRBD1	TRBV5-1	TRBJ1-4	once	TGCGCCAGCAGCTTGGTAGGACAGGGGGCGACTAATGAAAAACTGTTTTTT	CASSLVGQGATNEKLFF
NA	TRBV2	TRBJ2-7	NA	TGTGCCACCGACCGGGACCTTGTGCACGAGCAGTACTTC	CATDRDLVHEQYF
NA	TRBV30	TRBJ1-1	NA	TGTGCCTGGACACAGGGTATCCTGAACACTGAAGCTTTCTTT	CAWTQGILNTEAFF
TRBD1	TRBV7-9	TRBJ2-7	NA	TGTGCCAGCGGGGGACAGGGATTCCACGAGCAGTACTTC	CASGGQGFHEQYF
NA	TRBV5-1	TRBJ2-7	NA	TGCGCCAGCAGCTTAAAGGAGGACGAGCAGTACTTC	CASSLKEDEQYF
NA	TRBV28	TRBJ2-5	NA	TGTGCCAGTAGTTTGGAGTACAGTCAAGAGACCCAGTACTTC	CASSLEYSQETQYF
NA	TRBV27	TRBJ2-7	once	TGTGCCAGCAGTTTAGGGGCAGGTTACTACGAGCAGTACTTC	CASSLGAGYYEQYF
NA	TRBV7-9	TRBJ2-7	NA	TGTGCCAGCAGCTTAGACCGGGGGAGGTACGAGCAGTACTTC	CASSLDRGRYEQYF
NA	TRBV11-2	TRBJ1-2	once	TGTGCCAGCAGCTTTCAGAATAACTATGGCTACACCTTC	CASSFQNNYGYTF
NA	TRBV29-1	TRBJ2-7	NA	TGCAGCGCCATGGGGATTAGTGACGAGCAGTACTTC	CSAMGISDEQYF
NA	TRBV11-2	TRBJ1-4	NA	TGTGCCAGCAGCTTAGATACGACAGCCAAAGCAACTAATGAAAAACTGTTTTTT	CASSLDTTAKATNEKLFF
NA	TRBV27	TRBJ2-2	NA	TGTGCCAGCAGGGTTGGAACCGGGGAGCTGTTTTTT	CASRVGTGELFF